This TCR beta chain was recorded in a study of shared clonotypes between healthy human individuals. Study-wide results and limits: Clonotype sharing among donors was thought likely to change with sequencing depth. Among a handful of donors, roughly 5% of naive CD4 clonotypes were found in common.

Notes on this clone: Its antigen is unidentified.

The CDR3 has 17 residues. J lost 2 bases, V lost 0 bases, and 7 bases had no gene match. Germline V gene sequence: CDR1 SGHDT, CDR2 YYEEEE. Naive CD8 cells lacked CD45RO and underwent positive selection for CCR7, leaving out terminally differentiated effector memory CD45RA+ cells. Deep-level settings were used for running the assay. Replicate PCRs for sorted subsets used around 200 ng DNA; this equaled some 30,000 T cell genomes. Sequenced by immunoSEQ multiplex PCR; TCRdb stores in-frame clones only, minus some. The table has some 740,000 clones, nearly 95% seen once. Material: naive CD8+ T cells sorted from blood. The gene calls are TRBV5-6 and TRBJ2-3; 9 bases line up with TRBD2. The TCR comes from a man between 25 and 39 years old in good health. CDR3 residues: CASSLGSSGVLTDTQYF. Here the CDR3 DNA reads TGTGCCAGCAGCTTGGGGTCTAGCGGGGTTCTCACAGATACGCAGTATTTT. The complete variable domain, with remaining parts taken from reference TRBV5-6 and TRBJ2-3, reads DAGVTQSPTHLIKTRGQQVTLRCSPKSGHDTVSWYQQALGQGPQFIFQYYEEEERQRGNFPDRFSGHQFPNYSSELNVNALLLGDSALYLCASSLGSSGVLTDTQYFGPGTRLTVL.